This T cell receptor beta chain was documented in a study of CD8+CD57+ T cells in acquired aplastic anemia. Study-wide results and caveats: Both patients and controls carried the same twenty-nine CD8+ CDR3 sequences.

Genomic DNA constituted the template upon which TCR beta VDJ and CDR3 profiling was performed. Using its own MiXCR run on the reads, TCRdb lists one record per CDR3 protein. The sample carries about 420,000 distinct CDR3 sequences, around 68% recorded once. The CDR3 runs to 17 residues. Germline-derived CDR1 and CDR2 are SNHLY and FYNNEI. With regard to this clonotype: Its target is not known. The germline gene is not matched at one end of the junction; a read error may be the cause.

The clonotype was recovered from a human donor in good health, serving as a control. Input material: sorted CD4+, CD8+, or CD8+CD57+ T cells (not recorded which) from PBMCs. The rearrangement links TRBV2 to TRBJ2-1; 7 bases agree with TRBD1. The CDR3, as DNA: TGTGCCAGCAGTGAAGGAGGTCCGGGACAGAACGACAATCAGCACTTCTTC. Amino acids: CASSEGGPGQNDNQHFF.